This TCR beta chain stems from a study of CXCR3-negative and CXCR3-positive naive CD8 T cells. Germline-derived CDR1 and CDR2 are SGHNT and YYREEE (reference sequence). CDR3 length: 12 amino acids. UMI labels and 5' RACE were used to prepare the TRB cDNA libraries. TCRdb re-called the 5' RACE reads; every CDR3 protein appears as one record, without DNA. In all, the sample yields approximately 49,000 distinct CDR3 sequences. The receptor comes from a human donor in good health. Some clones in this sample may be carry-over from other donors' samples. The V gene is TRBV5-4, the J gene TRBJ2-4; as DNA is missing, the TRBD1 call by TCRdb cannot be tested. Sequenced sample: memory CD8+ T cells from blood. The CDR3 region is CASAGEENIQYF.